Detailed here is one T cell receptor beta chain. Antigen specificity is unknown. This specimen comes from a study of tumor-infiltrating lymphocytes in primary liver carcinoma. Study results and limitations: In tumor-adjacent and tumor-blood pairs, overlap was lower than in tumor region pairs.

Co-extraction of both nucleic acids (RNA and DNA) used roughly 18-32 mg of unsorted bulk tissue. The study sampled five separate regions from each tumor. The germline V gene has CDR1 ENHRY and CDR2 SYGVKD. The CDR3 is made up of 12 amino acids. From around 500 ng total RNA, TCR beta cDNA was generated with a primer in the constant region. Library construction for TCR beta comprised three nested multiplex PCR rounds performed with slightly modified ARM-PCR. The two initial PCR rounds, around 11 cycles each, used TRBV1-TRBV30 forward and C-beta reverse primers. TCRdb analysed the multiplex PCR reads with MiXCR anew, one entry per CDR3 protein. The sample carries roughly 100,000 distinct CDR3 sequences, around 83% recorded once.

The TCR was taken from a man aged 40-49 years with primary liver carcinoma and hepatitis B virus infection. This chain connects TRBV10-3 to TRBJ1-6, with D perhaps matching TRBD1 (5 bases). The sequenced sample was liver tumor tissue from sampling region 3. Noted subset: tumor region T3, left-lateral pole. The CDR3 loop reads CTFSRGDSPLHF. The CDR3 DNA follows: TGTACCTTCAGTCGGGGGGATTCACCCCTCCACTTT.